This TCR beta chain was obtained from a study of post-analysis software for immune sequencing data. Turning to the study itself: The study covered relapsing-remitting, secondary progressive and progressive-relapsing courses of multiple sclerosis.

Study-level results: In patients, TRBV5-6, TRBV5-1 and TRBV20-1 belonged to several TRBV segments found more frequently than in controls.

This CDR3 region has 13 residues. Germline CDR1 reads SGHNT; CDR2 reads YYREEE (reference sequence). V was shortened by 0 bases and J by 5 bases, with 6 bases between the two germline ends. With respect to this clonotype: Its antigen is undetermined.

Prepared libraries of TCR beta cDNA carried unique molecular identifiers. A single record per CDR3 protein comes from TCRdb applying MiXCR to the PCR reads. Of some 370,000 distinct CDR3 sequences in the sample, approximately 33% are singletons; the top ten hold 10% to 15%. The TCR sequence derives from a girl between 10 and 17 years old with multiple sclerosis. The sequenced material came from blood. The chain joins TRBV5-4 to TRBJ2-1; no clear D. CDR3: CASSLGRNNEQFF. The DNA of the CDR3 is TGTGCCAGCAGCTTGGGACGAAACAATGAGCAGTTCTTC.